These 20 T cell receptor beta chains were all obtained from the same sample, sequenced in a study of T cell responses to AZD1222 COVID-19 vaccine (dated by TCRdb to about 2021). The receptor library was made with the immunoSEQ multiplex PCR assay. TCRdb limited this immuneACCESS table to in-frame rearrangements with V and J called. A share of clones is missing; checked studies link under half to unresolved V genes, and the rest is unexplained. Across this sample there are about 86,000 clones, with over 85% seen only once. Roughly 5.3% of the sample belongs to the ten largest clones. Sample time point, as interpreted from the label and publication: about 28 days (+/-7) after the second vaccine dose. The sample was peripheral blood, taken 28 days after the second AZD1222 dose. These receptors were obtained from an adult who received the AZD1222 COVID-19 vaccine.

The chain employs TRBV5-1 and TRBJ2-2; D is unresolved. CDR1 SGHRS and CDR2 YFSETQ come from the germline V gene. Trimming shortened V by 0 bases and J by 0 bases, and 12 bases separated the two germline ends. This CDR3 contains 17 residues. The CDR3, as DNA: TGCGCCAGCAGCTTGGTGGCAAGAATCTCGAACACCGGGGAGCTGTTTTTT. It codes for CASSLVARISNTGELFF.

The rearrangement links TRBV5-5 to TRBJ1-6; the D gene is possibly TRBD1 (5 bases). The germline V and J ends were trimmed by 1 base and 4 bases, with 12 bases remaining between them. Germline assignment: CDR1 SGHKS and CDR2 YYEKEE (reference sequence). The CDR3 spans 16 residues. The CDR3 DNA reads TGTGCCAGCAGCTTGACGACGACAGATTATAATTCACCCCTCCACTTT. Protein sequence: CASSLTTTDYNSPLHF.

This chain links TRBV6-6 with TRBJ2-3, with a possible D match to TRBD1 (6 bases). V was pared by 5 bases and J by 7 bases, with 25 bases between. There are 17 residues in the CDR3. CDR1 and CDR2 (germline): MNHNY, SVGAGI (reference sequence). The CDR3 sequence: CASSPGGGQPGRHTQYF. CDR3 bases: TGTGCCAGCAGTCCGGGCGGCGGACAGCCGGGTCGGCATACGCAGTATTTT.

The chain is built from TRBV7-2 and TRBJ2-7; D remains unclear. Germline values: CDR1 SGHTA, CDR2 FQGNSA. The CDR3 spans 14 residues. With 0 bases removed from V and 1 base from J, the gap between germline ends came to 7 bases. CDR3 nucleotide sequence: TGTGCCAGCAGCTTAGCGGCCAGATCCTACGAGCAGTACTTC. It encodes CASSLAARSYEQYF.

The CDR3 DNA reads TGTGCCACCAGCAGATCCCAGGGGAGGGCTGAAGCTTTCTTT. It encodes CATSRSQGRAEAFF. This chain connects TRBV15 to TRBJ1-1; D is perhaps TRBD1 (6 bases). CDR3 length: 14 amino acids. The ends were cut back, 2 bases at V and 6 bases at J, with 13 bases in the middle. Germline values: CDR1 LNHNV, CDR2 YYDKDF (reference sequence).

The V call is TRBV4-1, the J call TRBJ1-4; D call uncertain. Looked up from germline, CDR1 is MGHRA and CDR2 is YSYEKL. The V gene lost 0 bases and the J gene lost 7 bases, with 3 bases spanning the gap. The CDR3 extends over 12 amino acids. The CDR3 DNA is TGCGCCAGCAGCCAAGAGAGTGAAAAACTGTTTTTT. Translation: CASSQESEKLFF.

The rearrangement uses TRBV5-1 and TRBJ1-6; D is unclear. Germline V lookup: CDR1 SGHRS, CDR2 YFSETQ. V lost 7 bases and J 7 bases, leaving 12 bases between the germline ends. CDR3 length: 13 amino acids. CDR3 nucleotides: TGCGCCAGCGGTAAGGGAACCAATTCACCCCTCCACTTT. Encoded protein: CASGKGTNSPLHF.

The chain couples TRBV12-3 or TRBV12-4 to TRBJ2-7; D possibly matches TRBD1 or TRBD2 (5 bases each). The CDR3 sequence is 13 residues long. Between the trimmed V and J ends, which lost 5 bases and 2 bases, there was a span of 10 bases. The CDR3 loop is CASSPGAPYEQYF. The CDR3 bases are TGTGCCAGCAGTCCCGGGGCCCCCTACGAGCAGTACTTC.

The chain couples TRBV19 to TRBJ1-5; D unclear. Trimming left V 6 bases short and J 7 bases short, with 13 bases between. This CDR3 contains 13 residues. Germline-derived CDR1 and CDR2 are LNHDA and SQIVND (reference sequence). CDR3 coding DNA: TGTGCCAGTAGGCCTGGCGTTTTCCAGCCCCAGCATTTT. Translated: CASRPGVFQPQHF.

The chain has TRBV6-5 and TRBJ2-2; D remains unclear. Trimming left V 2 bases short and J 5 bases short, with 12 bases between. Germline lookup yields CDR1 MNHEY and CDR2 SVGAGI. The CDR3 runs to 15 residues. CDR3: CASSYTRLGTGELFF. In DNA, the CDR3 is TGTGCCAGCAGTTACACAAGGCTGGGAACCGGGGAGCTGTTTTTT.

The chain couples TRBV5-1 to TRBJ2-7, with D perhaps TRBD1 (5 bases). Germline CDR1 reads SGHRS; CDR2 reads YFSETQ. V shed 1 base and J shed 0 bases, with 11 bases lying between them. This CDR3 region has 15 residues. The CDR3 loop reads CASSLIGALSYEQYF. The CDR3 nucleotides read TGCGCCAGCAGCTTGATAGGGGCCCTCTCCTACGAGCAGTACTTC. Full variable domain (rest looked up from reference TRBV5-1 and TRBJ2-7): KAGVTQTPRYLIKTRGQQVTLSCSPISGHRSVSWYQQTPGQGLQFLFEYFSETQRNKGNFPGRFSGRQFSNSRSEMNVSTLELGDSALYLCASSLIGALSYEQYFGPGTRLTVT.

The chain links TRBV10-2 to TRBJ2-5; tentatively, D is TRBD1 (5 bases). V shed 3 bases and J shed 2 bases, with 10 bases lying between them. The CDR3 runs 14 residues. In germline, CDR1 is WSHSY, CDR2 SAAADI. CDR3 in DNA: TGCGCCAGCAGTGACAGACAGCCACAAGAGACCCAGTACTTC. Translation: CASSDRQPQETQYF.

This clone was seen just once. This chain joins TRBV27 and TRBJ2-7; no firm D call. The CDR3 is made up of 10 amino acids. V dropped 5 bases and J dropped 5 bases, with 4 bases sitting between them. Germline V gives CDR1 MNHEY, CDR2 SMNVEV (reference sequence). CDR3 in amino acids: CASSPHEQYV. As DNA, the CDR3 is TGTGCCAGCAGTCCCCACGAGCAGTACGTC.

V usage is TRBV5-1 and J usage is TRBJ1-1, with 8 bases aligning to TRBD1. This CDR3 has 17 amino acids. J was trimmed by 0 bases and V by 3 bases; bases with no gene match: 10. Germline lookup yields CDR1 SGHRS and CDR2 YFSETQ. Here the CDR3 DNA reads TGCGCCAGCAGCTCCGGGACAGGCCCCCCGATGAACACTGAAGCTTTCTTT. It codes for CASSSGTGPPMNTEAFF.

This chain uses TRBV4-2 with TRBJ1-2; a possible D gene is TRBD1 (6 bases). Per germline, CDR1 LGHNA and CDR2 YNFKEQ. This CDR3 spans 18 amino acids. The V end was cut by 1 base, the J end by 7 bases, with 25 bases between. In DNA form, the CDR3 reads TGTGCCAGCAGCCAAGCGCCGCAGGGGCAAATCCGACATGTTGGCTACACCTTC. This sequence encodes CASSQAPQGQIRHVGYTF.

The chain joins TRBV30 to TRBJ1-6; TRBD1 might be the D (6 bases). Germline V lookup: CDR1 GTSNPN, CDR2 SVGIG (reference sequence). CDR3 length: 13 amino acids. V gave up 8 bases and J gave up 6 bases, with 14 bases separating them. The CDR3 DNA is TGTGCCACCCAGAGGGACATTAATTCACCCCTCCACTTT. Its protein product is CATQRDINSPLHF.

This chain links TRBV6-5 with TRBJ2-7; the match to TRBD1 covers 7 bases. V lost 6 bases and J lost 6; bases outside the gene matches: 5. The CDR3 sequence is 12 residues long. The V gene's germline CDR1 is MNHEY and CDR2 SVGAGI. CDR3 DNA sequence: TGTGCCAGCAGAGGACAGGTACCCGAGCAGTACTTC. Residues: CASRGQVPEQYF.

This chain joins TRBV19 and TRBJ1-5; 7 bases line up with TRBD1. CDR1 and CDR2 (germline): LNHDA, SQIVND (reference sequence). V shed 4 bases and J 1 base; nucleotides not matched to a gene: 10. This CDR3 has 17 residues. CDR3 in DNA: TGTGCCAGTAGTACCCGGGACAGAAGATACAGCAATCAGCCCCAGCATTTT. It specifies CASSTRDRRYSNQPQHF.

This clone was recorded once. The chain uses TRBV10-3 and TRBJ2-1; TRBD2 agrees at 13 bases. J gave up 4 bases and V 0 bases, and 0 bases lay outside the gene matches. The CDR3 has 16 amino acids. The germline V gene encodes CDR1 ENHRY and CDR2 SYGVKD. CDR3 DNA: TGTGCCATCAGTGAGTCGACTAGCGGGGGGTACAATGAGCAGTTCTTC. Amino acid sequence: CAISESTSGGYNEQFF.

The V and J genes are TRBV28 and TRBJ2-7, with 8 nucleotides matching TRBD1. The CDR3 covers 16 residues. Per germline, CDR1 MDHEN and CDR2 SYDVKM. V lost 5 bases to trimming and J lost 2 bases; unmatched junction nucleotides: 11. The CDR3 reads CASSATGALLPYEQYF. The CDR3 DNA sequence: TGTGCCAGCAGTGCGACAGGGGCGTTATTACCCTACGAGCAGTACTTC.